A single sample is the source of the 13 T cell receptor beta chains below, sequenced in a study of T cell responses to AZD1222 COVID-19 vaccine. The repertoire was sequenced with immunoSEQ multiplex PCR; TCRdb's copy has only in-frame clones and lacks some. The table records approximately 190,000 clones, 85% to 95% of them present only once. The source material was peripheral blood, sampled on day 0 of AZD1222 vaccination. The receptors shown here come from an adult in good health.

This clone was observed once. V is TRBV19 and J is TRBJ1-6, with D uncertain. This CDR3 has 14 amino acids. V was pared by 9 bases and J by 1 base, with 10 bases between. CDR1 and CDR2 from the germline V gene are LNHDA and SQIVND (reference sequence). CDR3 region: CASRVESYNSPLHF. The CDR3 DNA is TGTGCCAGCCGGGTGGAATCCTATAATTCACCCCTCCACTTT.

This clone was detected only once. The DNA of the CDR3 is TGTGCCAGCAGTTCCGCGGAGCCGTCCGGGGGCTACACCTTC. It translates to CASSSAEPSGGYTF. The chain carries TRBV6-2 or TRBV6-3 and TRBJ1-2; D gene ambiguous. The germline V and J ends were trimmed by 4 bases and 8 bases, with 17 bases remaining between them. This CDR3 has 14 amino acids. The germline V gene has CDR1 MNHEY and CDR2 SVGEGT.

The chain couples TRBV28 to TRBJ2-2; TRBD1 matches 7 bases. CDR1 and CDR2 (germline): MDHEN, SYDVKM. The CDR3 sequence is 15 residues long. V lost 6 bases to trimming and J lost 7 bases; unmatched junction nucleotides: 11. In DNA form, the CDR3 reads TGTGCCAGCAGCCGGCGACAGGGCGTGGTCGGGGAGCTGTTTTTT. The encoded protein is CASSRRQGVVGELFF.

DNA for the CDR3: TGCAGCGTCAAAGGGGCCAGTAACTATGGCTACACCTTC. This encodes CSVKGASNYGYTF. The chain combines TRBV29-1 with TRBJ1-2; D is possibly TRBD1 (5 bases). Germline lookup yields CDR1 SQVTM and CDR2 ANQGSEA. This CDR3 has 13 amino acids. V lost 6 bases to trimming and J lost 1 base, with 12 bases between them. Full variable domain (rest looked up from reference TRBV29-1 and TRBJ1-2): SAVISQKPSRDICQRGTSLTIQCQVDSQVTMMFWYRQQPGQSLTLIATANQGSEATYESGFVIDKFPISRPNLTFSTLTVSNMSPEDSSIYLCSVKGASNYGYTFGSGTRLTVV.

This clone has just a few counts. The chain carries TRBV18 and TRBJ1-5; 9 nucleotides align to TRBD1. V lost 2 bases to trimming and J lost 7 bases; unmatched junction nucleotides: 3. This CDR3 has 14 residues. Germline loops: CDR1 KGHSH, CDR2 LQKENI. Written as DNA, the CDR3 is TGTGCCAGCTCACCAACAGGGGGCAGCCAGCCCCAGCATTTT. Translated: CASSPTGGSQPQHF. The complete variable domain, with remaining parts taken from reference TRBV18 and TRBJ1-5, reads NAGVMQNPRHLVRRRGQEARLRCSPMKGHSHVYWYRQLPEEGLKFMVYLQKENIIDESGMPKERFSAEFPKEGPSILRIQQVVRGDSAAYFCASSPTGGSQPQHFGDGTRLSIL.

The chain employs TRBV28 and TRBJ2-7; D gene ambiguous. There are 10 residues in the CDR3. Trimming shortened V by 5 bases and J by 3 bases, and 2 bases separated the two germline ends. Germline V gives CDR1 MDHEN, CDR2 SYDVKM. The CDR3 loop is CASSHYEQYF. The CDR3 DNA reads TGTGCCAGCAGTCACTACGAGCAGTACTTC.

The V and J genes are TRBV28 and TRBJ2-2; either TRBD1 or TRBD2 may fit D (5 bases each). The germline V gene has CDR1 MDHEN and CDR2 SYDVKM. CDR3 length equals 18 residues. Trimming took off 1 base at V and 0 bases at J, with 15 bases between the two ends. CDR3 coding DNA: TGTGCCAGCAGTTTATTGGAAGGGGACCCGCCGAACACCGGGGAGCTGTTTTTT. Translated, it gives CASSLLEGDPPNTGELFF.

V gene TRBV14 combines with J gene TRBJ1-2; D possibly corresponds to TRBD1 (5 bases). The germline gives CDR1 SGHDN, CDR2 FVKESK. The CDR3 consists of 12 residues. V lost 4 bases and J lost 13, with 16 bases in between. The CDR3 coding sequence is TGTGCCAGCAGCCCCCCTGGGGCGGGGGGCACCTTC. It yields the protein CASSPPGAGGTF.

This chain joins TRBV24-1 and TRBJ2-5, with a weak D call TRBD2 (6 bases). Trimming left V 4 bases short and J 5 bases short, with 10 bases between. Germline V lookup: CDR1 KGHDR, CDR2 SFDVKD. The length of the CDR3 is 13 residues. The CDR3 region has the DNA TGTGCCACCAGTGAGGCAGGAGGGGAGACCCAGTACTTC. Translating gives CATSEAGGETQYF.

The chain has TRBV10-3 and TRBJ2-2; no clear D gene. V gave up 4 bases and J gave up 2 bases, with 5 bases separating them. Germline lookup yields CDR1 ENHRY and CDR2 SYGVKD. This CDR3 region has 13 residues. The CDR3, as DNA: TGTGCCATCAGTGGCACCAACACCGGGGAGCTGTTTTTT. Amino acids: CAISGTNTGELFF.

The chain combines TRBV2 with TRBJ1-2; D remains unclear. This CDR3 has 12 residues. CDR1 is SNHLY and CDR2 is FYNNEI in the germline V gene. The V end lost 8 bases, the J end lost 8 bases, and 15 bases lay between the germline ends. The CDR3 protein is CASPRSSGGYTF. CDR3 nucleotide sequence: TGTGCCAGCCCTAGGAGCTCGGGCGGCTACACCTTC.

The genes are TRBV10-3 and TRBJ1-1; perhaps TRBD1 as D (6 bases). Germline assignment: CDR1 ENHRY and CDR2 SYGVKD. The V end was cut by 6 bases, the J end by 4 bases, with 15 bases between. The CDR3 has 14 residues. CDR3 in DNA: TGTGCCATCAGGCAACAGGGTGATCGCACTGAAGCTTTCTTT. The encoded protein is CAIRQQGDRTEAFF.

The chain recombines TRBV19 with TRBJ2-2; TRBD1 agrees at 11 bases. V lost 7 bases and J lost 5; bases outside the gene matches: 3. The germline V gene has CDR1 LNHDA and CDR2 SQIVND (reference sequence). The CDR3 is 14 amino acids. CDR3: CASKGTGGTGELFF. DNA of the CDR3: TGTGCCAGTAAGGGGACAGGGGGGACCGGGGAGCTGTTTTTT.